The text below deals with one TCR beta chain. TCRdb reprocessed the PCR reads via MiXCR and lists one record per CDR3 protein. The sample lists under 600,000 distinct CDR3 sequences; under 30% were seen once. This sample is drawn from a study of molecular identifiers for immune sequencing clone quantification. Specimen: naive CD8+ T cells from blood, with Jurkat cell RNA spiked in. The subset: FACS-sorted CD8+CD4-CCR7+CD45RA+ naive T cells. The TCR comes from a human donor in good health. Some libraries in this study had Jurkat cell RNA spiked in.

The CDR3 nucleotides read TGCAGTGCTAGAGCGTCCCGAAGGGTACAATATTTAGAGACCCAGTACTTC. Translating it yields CSARASRRVQYLETQYF. The chain is built from TRBV20-1 and TRBJ2-5; no definite D call. This CDR3 is built from 17 residues. Germline V gene lookup returns CDR1 DFQATT and CDR2 SNEGSKA (reference sequence). The V and J ends lost 1 base and 4 bases respectively, with 22 bases between them.